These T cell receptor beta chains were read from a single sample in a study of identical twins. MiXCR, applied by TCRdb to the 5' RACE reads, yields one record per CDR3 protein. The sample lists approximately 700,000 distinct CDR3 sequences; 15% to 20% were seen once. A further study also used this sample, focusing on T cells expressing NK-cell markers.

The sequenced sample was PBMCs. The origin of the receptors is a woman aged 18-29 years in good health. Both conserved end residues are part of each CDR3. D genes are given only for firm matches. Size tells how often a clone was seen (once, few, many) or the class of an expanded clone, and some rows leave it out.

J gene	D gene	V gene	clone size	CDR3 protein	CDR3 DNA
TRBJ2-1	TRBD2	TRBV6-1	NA	CASRLAGGLEQFF	TGTGCCAGCAGGCTAGCGGGAGGGCTTGAGCAGTTCTTC
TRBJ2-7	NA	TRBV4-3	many	CASSQDRGYEQYF	TGCGCCAGCAGCCAAGATCGCGGCTACGAGCAGTACTTC
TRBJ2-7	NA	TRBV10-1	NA	CASSDYGAYEQYF	TGCGCCAGCAGTGACTATGGGGCCTACGAGCAGTACTTC
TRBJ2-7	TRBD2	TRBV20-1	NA	CSASPLAPYEQYF	TGCAGTGCTAGCCCACTAGCGCCCTACGAGCAGTACTTC
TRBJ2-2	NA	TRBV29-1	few	CSVRPTSAGELFF	TGCAGCGTTCGACCTACTAGTGCCGGGGAGCTGTTTTTT
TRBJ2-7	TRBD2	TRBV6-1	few	CASLRSGRSSYEQYF	TGTGCCAGCCTCCGTAGCGGGAGGTCCTCCTACGAGCAGTACTTC
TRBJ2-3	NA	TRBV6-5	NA	CASRLHLGSTDTQYF	TGTGCCAGCAGGTTACACCTGGGCAGCACAGATACGCAGTATTTT
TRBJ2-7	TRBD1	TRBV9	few	CASSVRSGGSGSYEQYF	TGTGCCAGCAGCGTAAGGTCAGGGGGTTCGGGGTCCTACGAGCAGTACTTC
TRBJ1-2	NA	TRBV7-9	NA	CASSQNGYGYTF	TGTGCCAGCAGCCAAAACGGTTATGGCTACACCTTC
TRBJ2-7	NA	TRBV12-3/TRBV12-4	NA	CASSSLGPGPVGEQYF	TGTGCCAGCAGTTCCCTCGGTCCTGGACCCGTGGGAGAGCAGTACTTC
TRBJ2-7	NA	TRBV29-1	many	CSVDYQGSTEQYF	TGCAGCGTAGATTACCAGGGGTCTACGGAGCAGTACTTC
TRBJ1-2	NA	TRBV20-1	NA	CSATRDINYGYTF	TGCAGTGCTACCCGGGACATTAACTATGGCTACACCTTC
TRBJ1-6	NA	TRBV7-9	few	CASSPDSDSPLHF	TGTGCCAGCAGCCCTGACAGTGATTCACCCCTCCACTTT
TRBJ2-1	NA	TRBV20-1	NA	CSATRTENEQFF	TGCAGTGCTACCCGGACAGAAAATGAGCAGTTCTTC
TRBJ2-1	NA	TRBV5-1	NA	CASSLEGWGNNEQFF	TGCGCCAGCAGCTTGGAAGGGTGGGGTAACAATGAGCAGTTCTTC
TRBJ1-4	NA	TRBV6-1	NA	CASSDLRSGEKLFF	TGTGCCAGCAGTGACCTTCGCAGCGGTGAAAAACTGTTTTTT
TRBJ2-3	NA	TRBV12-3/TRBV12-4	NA	CASRGGSSTDTQYF	TGTGCCAGCAGGGGGGGAAGCAGCACAGATACGCAGTATTTT
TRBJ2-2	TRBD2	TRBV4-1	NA	CASSQVSRLAGVGELFF	TGCGCCAGCAGCCAAGTCAGTAGGCTAGCGGGAGTTGGGGAGCTGTTTTTT
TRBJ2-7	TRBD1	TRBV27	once	CASQDAGGGEQYF	TGTGCCAGCCAAGACGCAGGGGGCGGGGAGCAGTACTTC
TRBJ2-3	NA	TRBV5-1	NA	CATAPMAGTDTQYF	TGCGCCACCGCTCCGATGGCGGGCACAGATACGCAGTATTTT
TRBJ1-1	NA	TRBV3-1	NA	CASSYRVPTEAFF	TGTGCCAGCAGCTACAGGGTGCCCACTGAAGCTTTCTTT
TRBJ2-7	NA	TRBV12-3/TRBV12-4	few	CASTTGGYEQYF	TGTGCCAGCACGACTGGGGGCTACGAGCAGTACTTC
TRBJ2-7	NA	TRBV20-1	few	CSARDPRSRGYEQYF	TGCAGTGCTAGAGATCCCCGATCCCGGGGCTACGAGCAGTACTTC
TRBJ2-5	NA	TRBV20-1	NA	CSARGHQETQYF	TGCAGTGCTAGAGGACACCAAGAGACCCAGTACTTC
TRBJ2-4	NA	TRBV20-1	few	CSAGTGSNIQYF	TGCAGTGCTGGAACAGGGTCAAACATTCAGTACTTC
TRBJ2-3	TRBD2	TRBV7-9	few	CASSLGVAGADTQYF	TGTGCCAGCAGCTTGGGAGTCGCGGGAGCCGATACGCAGTATTTT
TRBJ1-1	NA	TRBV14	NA	CASSQGGIEAFF	TGTGCCAGCAGCCAAGGAGGGATTGAAGCTTTCTTT
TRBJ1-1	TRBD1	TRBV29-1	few	CSVKQGGGGNTEAFF	TGCAGCGTTAAACAGGGGGGAGGCGGGAACACTGAAGCTTTCTTT
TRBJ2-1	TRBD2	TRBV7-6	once	CASSLTGLVYNEQFF	TGTGCCAGCAGCTTGACGGGACTAGTCTACAATGAGCAGTTCTTC
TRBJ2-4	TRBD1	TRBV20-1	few	CSAPPADRAANIQYF	TGCAGTGCTCCTCCCGCTGACAGGGCCGCAAACATTCAGTACTTC
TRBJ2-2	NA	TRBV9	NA	CASSATTWTGELFF	TGTGCCAGCAGCGCGACTACGTGGACCGGGGAGCTGTTTTTT
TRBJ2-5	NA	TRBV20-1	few	CSARGVAVETQYF	TGCAGTGCTAGAGGGGTAGCGGTTGAGACCCAGTACTTC
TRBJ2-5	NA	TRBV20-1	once	CSADRQETQYF	TGCAGTGCTGACAGACAAGAGACCCAGTACTTC
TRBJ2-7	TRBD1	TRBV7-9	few	CASTLQGQGVSEQYF	TGTGCCAGCACCCTACAGGGACAGGGTGTCTCCGAGCAGTACTTC
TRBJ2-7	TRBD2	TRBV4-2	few	CASSQGLGTSGSSYEQYF	TGTGCCAGCAGCCAAGGCCTCGGGACTAGCGGGAGCTCCTACGAGCAGTACTTC
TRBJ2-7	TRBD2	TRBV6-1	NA	CASIRERESSYEQYF	TGTGCCAGCATCCGTGAGCGGGAGAGCTCCTACGAGCAGTACTTC
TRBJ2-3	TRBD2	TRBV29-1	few	CSVESSGAPADTQYF	TGCAGCGTTGAATCCAGCGGGGCCCCCGCAGATACGCAGTATTTT
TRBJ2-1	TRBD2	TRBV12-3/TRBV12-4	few	CASRTRLAGGLNEQFF	TGTGCCAGCAGGACTAGACTAGCGGGAGGCTTAAATGAGCAGTTCTTC
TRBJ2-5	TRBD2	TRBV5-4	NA	CASSLSLAGVETQYF	TGTGCCAGCAGCTTGAGCCTAGCGGGGGTTGAGACCCAGTACTTC
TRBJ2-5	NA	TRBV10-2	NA	CASSGGTAGVETQYF	TGCGCCAGCAGTGGAGGAACGGCTGGTGTGGAGACCCAGTACTTC
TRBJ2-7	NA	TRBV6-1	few	CASSTQGMGYEQYF	TGTGCCAGCAGTACCCAAGGCATGGGGTACGAGCAGTACTTC
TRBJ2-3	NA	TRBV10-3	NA	CAAANPRTNTDTQYF	TGTGCCGCCGCGAACCCCCGGACTAACACAGATACGCAGTATTTT
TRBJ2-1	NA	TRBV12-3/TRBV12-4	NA	CASGNGRNEQFF	TGTGCCAGCGGTAACGGGAGAAATGAGCAGTTCTTC
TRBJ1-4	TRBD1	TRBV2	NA	CASSDGQGVLEKLFF	TGTGCCAGCAGTGACGGACAGGGGGTACTTGAAAAACTGTTTTTT
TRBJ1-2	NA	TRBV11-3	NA	CASSLGRFIGYTF	TGTGCCAGCAGCTTGGGACGGTTTATAGGCTACACCTTC
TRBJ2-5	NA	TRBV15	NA	CATSRADSHQETQYF	TGTGCCACCAGCAGAGCCGACAGCCACCAAGAGACCCAGTACTTC
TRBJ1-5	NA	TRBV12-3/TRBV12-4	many	CASSFGYGSLQPQHF	TGTGCCAGCAGTTTCGGTTACGGGTCCCTCCAGCCCCAGCATTTT
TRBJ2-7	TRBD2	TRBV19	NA	CASTPGGSSYEQYF	TGTGCCAGTACCCCGGGAGGGAGCTCCTACGAGCAGTACTTC
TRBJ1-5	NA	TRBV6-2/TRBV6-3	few	CASKGVVGRNQPQHF	TGTGCCAGCAAAGGGGTTGTTGGACGGAATCAGCCCCAGCATTTT
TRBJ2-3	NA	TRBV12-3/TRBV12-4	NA	CASNLGTDTQYF	TGTGCCAGCAATTTGGGCACAGATACGCAGTATTTT